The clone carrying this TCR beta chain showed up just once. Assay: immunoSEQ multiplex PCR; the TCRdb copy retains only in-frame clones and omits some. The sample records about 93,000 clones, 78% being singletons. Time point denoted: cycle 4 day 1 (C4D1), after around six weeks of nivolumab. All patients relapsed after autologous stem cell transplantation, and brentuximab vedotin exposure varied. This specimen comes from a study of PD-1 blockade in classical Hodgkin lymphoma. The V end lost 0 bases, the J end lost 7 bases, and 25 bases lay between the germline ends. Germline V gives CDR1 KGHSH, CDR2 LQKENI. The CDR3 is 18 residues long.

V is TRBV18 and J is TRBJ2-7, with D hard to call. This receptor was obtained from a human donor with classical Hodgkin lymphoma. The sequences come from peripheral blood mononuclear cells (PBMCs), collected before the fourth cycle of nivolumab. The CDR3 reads CASSPPGSASPVGVEQYF. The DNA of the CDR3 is TGTGCCAGCTCACCACCAGGGTCAGCTTCCCCTGTTGGGGTGGAGCAGTACTTC.